Below, one TCR beta chain is given with its context. Measured with immunoSEQ multiplex PCR; TCRdb has only the in-frame clones, and not every one. The sample holds 100,000 to 150,000 clones; approximately 87% are singletons and the top ten take under 3%. The data stem from a study of blood T cell repertoires in COVID-19. Germline loops: CDR1 SGHRS, CDR2 YFSETQ. The V gene end was trimmed by 7 bases and the J gene end by 2 bases; junction bases not matched to a gene: 5. The CDR3 has 13 amino acids. The clonotype originates from a man between 45 and 60 years old with active COVID-19. Sample: peripheral blood. The chain joins TRBV5-1 to TRBJ2-7, with 8 bases fitting TRBD1. The CDR3 protein is CASGPGGTYEQYF. CDR3 coding DNA: TGCGCCAGCGGACCAGGGGGCACCTACGAGCAGTACTTC.